This T cell receptor (beta chain) was captured by sequencing in a study of T cell responses to AZD1222 COVID-19 vaccine. General study findings and limits: The peak T cell response came first, and repertoires were sampled only after it.

To note about this clone: Its antigen is as yet unknown.

V dropped 5 bases and J dropped 2 bases, with 15 bases sitting between them. CDR3 length: 15 residues. Germline-derived CDR1 and CDR2 are MNHNY and SVGAGI (reference sequence). Some clones are missing from TCRdb's copy, which holds only in-frame ones; the method was immunoSEQ multiplex PCR. The sample lists about 42,000 clones; approximately 89% were seen once. The chain is built from TRBV6-6 and TRBJ2-5; D remains unclear. Source: peripheral blood, taken 28 days after the second AZD1222 dose. The source of this sequence is an adult who received the AZD1222 COVID-19 vaccine. This CDR3 reads CASSKSTGKQETQYF. CDR3 DNA: TGTGCCAGCAGTAAATCGACTGGAAAACAAGAGACCCAGTACTTC.